The clone carrying this TCR beta chain was found once. Assay: immunoSEQ multiplex PCR; the TCRdb copy retains only in-frame clones and omits some. Seen here are around 67,000 clones, around nine tenths observed once, and the top ten hold over 0.35%. These data come from a study of technical replicates of blood from a few donors. The CDR3 has 14 residues. Germline V CDR1 and CDR2: SGDLS, YYNGEE. Trimming at V came to 3 bases and at J to 4 bases, leaving 4 bases not matched to a gene. Sequencing was performed on T cells isolated from PBMCs. This chain joins TRBV9 and TRBJ1-5, with TRBD1 matching over 7 bases. This clonotype was obtained from a human donor in good health. The CDR3 bases are TGTGCCAGCAGCGGAGGACAGGAAAATCAGCCCCAGCATTTT. This sequence encodes CASSGGQENQPQHF.